This T cell receptor (beta chain) was profiled in a study of cytomegalovirus exposure and HLA in healthy donors. This clone was counted between two and nine times. No antigen is known for it. The PCR was carried out with 60 Vbeta primers and 13 Jbeta primers. The table came from immunoSEQ multiplex PCR; TCRdb's copy has only in-frame clones and leaves some out. The table has 100,000 to 150,000 clones, 73% seen once. Broader study findings: In vitro checks showed that a few CMV-associated chains really do target CMV antigens.

Deletions cut 7 bases from V and 0 bases from J, with 10 bases between. This CDR3 is 14 amino acids long. From germline, CDR1 is MNHEY and CDR2 SVGAGI. The chain carries TRBV6-5 and TRBJ2-1; D is unresolved. The sequenced material came from PBMCs. The source is a man in his 60s in good health and CMV-seropositive. Here the CDR3 DNA reads TGTGCCAGCACCGGCGGTAGCTCCTACAATGAGCAGTTCTTC. Translating it yields CASTGGSSYNEQFF.